This T cell receptor (beta chain) derives from a study of blood T cell repertoires in COVID-19. At the level of the study: PBMCs, B-cell-depleted T cells, or T cells provided the cDNA or gDNA that made up the material.

Trimming stripped 6 bases from V and 3 bases from J, with 11 bases between. The CDR3 spans 13 residues. Germline CDR1 MNHEY, CDR2 SVGAGI. In the study's own analysis: Estimation of nucleated cell counts was performed using reference gene primer amplification. Clones were sequenced by immunoSEQ multiplex PCR, and TCRdb holds only the in-frame ones, with some missing. V and J calls and clone size are those listed in that table; D and trimming were worked out from the DNA. The table records approximately 230,000 clones, over 80% of them present only once. Input material: PBMCs or T cells enriched from blood (not recorded which). V is TRBV6-5 and J is TRBJ2-5; D is possibly TRBD2 (5 bases). This clonotype originated in a woman in her late teens or twenties who had recovered from COVID-19. This chain's CDR3 is CASRTREKETQYF. The CDR3 DNA follows: TGTGCCAGCAGGACAAGGGAGAAAGAGACCCAGTACTTC.